This T cell receptor beta chain emerged from a study of blood T cells in healthy people across ages. On this clonotype itself: Its antigen is not identified.

Trimming at V came to 0 bases and at J to 6 bases, leaving 7 bases not matched to a gene. Germline V gene sequence: CDR1 SGHRS, CDR2 YFSETQ. The CDR3 length is 16 residues. The authors ran a second PCR of roughly 6 to 12 cycles using a sample-barcoded 5' primer and a J-beta primer mix. TCRdb passed the 5' RACE reads through MiXCR, listing each CDR3 protein once. The table has fewer than 950,000 distinct CDR3 sequences, roughly 50% seen once. Study conclusions and caveats: Not knowing donor CMV status may have confounded expanded clonotype changes. More naive CD4+ cells and higher diversity marked long-lived donors relative to aged donors.

The chain employs TRBV5-1 and TRBJ2-7, with 12 positions matching TRBD1. The sequenced sample consisted of blood. The source is a man aged 80 or over in good health. CDR3 region: CASSLAFGTGGGEQYF. In DNA, the CDR3 is TGCGCCAGCAGCTTGGCATTCGGGACAGGGGGCGGCGAGCAGTACTTC.